The present T cell receptor (beta chain) was sequenced within a study of blood T cell repertoires in COVID-19. The wider study: The origin of the acute and convalescent COVID-19 samples was the United States, Italy and Spain. Sample material is recorded as cDNA or gDNA derived from T cells, B-cell-depleted T cells, or PBMCs.

Germline CDR1 and CDR2: SGHVS and FQNEAQ. The CDR3 runs to 15 residues. V was clipped by 3 bases and J by 0 bases, with 11 bases between them. In the authors' methods: Cell counts per sample came from amplifying reference gene primers. The data were produced by immunoSEQ multiplex PCR, yet TCRdb's version contains in-frame clones alone and is incomplete. The V and J calls and the clone size are those of that table, but D and trimming were determined from the DNA. This sample has 100,000 to 150,000 clones; about 83% occur once, and the top ten carry 2% to 2.5%. The receptor comes from a woman between 45 and 65 years old with acute or convalescent COVID-19. The chain recombines TRBV7-8 with TRBJ2-5, with D possibly matching TRBD2 (5 bases). Sequencing was carried out using peripheral blood. This CDR3 reads CASSFTPRDQETQYF. In nucleotides, the CDR3 is TGTGCCAGCAGCTTTACTCCGCGGGACCAAGAGACCCAGTACTTC.